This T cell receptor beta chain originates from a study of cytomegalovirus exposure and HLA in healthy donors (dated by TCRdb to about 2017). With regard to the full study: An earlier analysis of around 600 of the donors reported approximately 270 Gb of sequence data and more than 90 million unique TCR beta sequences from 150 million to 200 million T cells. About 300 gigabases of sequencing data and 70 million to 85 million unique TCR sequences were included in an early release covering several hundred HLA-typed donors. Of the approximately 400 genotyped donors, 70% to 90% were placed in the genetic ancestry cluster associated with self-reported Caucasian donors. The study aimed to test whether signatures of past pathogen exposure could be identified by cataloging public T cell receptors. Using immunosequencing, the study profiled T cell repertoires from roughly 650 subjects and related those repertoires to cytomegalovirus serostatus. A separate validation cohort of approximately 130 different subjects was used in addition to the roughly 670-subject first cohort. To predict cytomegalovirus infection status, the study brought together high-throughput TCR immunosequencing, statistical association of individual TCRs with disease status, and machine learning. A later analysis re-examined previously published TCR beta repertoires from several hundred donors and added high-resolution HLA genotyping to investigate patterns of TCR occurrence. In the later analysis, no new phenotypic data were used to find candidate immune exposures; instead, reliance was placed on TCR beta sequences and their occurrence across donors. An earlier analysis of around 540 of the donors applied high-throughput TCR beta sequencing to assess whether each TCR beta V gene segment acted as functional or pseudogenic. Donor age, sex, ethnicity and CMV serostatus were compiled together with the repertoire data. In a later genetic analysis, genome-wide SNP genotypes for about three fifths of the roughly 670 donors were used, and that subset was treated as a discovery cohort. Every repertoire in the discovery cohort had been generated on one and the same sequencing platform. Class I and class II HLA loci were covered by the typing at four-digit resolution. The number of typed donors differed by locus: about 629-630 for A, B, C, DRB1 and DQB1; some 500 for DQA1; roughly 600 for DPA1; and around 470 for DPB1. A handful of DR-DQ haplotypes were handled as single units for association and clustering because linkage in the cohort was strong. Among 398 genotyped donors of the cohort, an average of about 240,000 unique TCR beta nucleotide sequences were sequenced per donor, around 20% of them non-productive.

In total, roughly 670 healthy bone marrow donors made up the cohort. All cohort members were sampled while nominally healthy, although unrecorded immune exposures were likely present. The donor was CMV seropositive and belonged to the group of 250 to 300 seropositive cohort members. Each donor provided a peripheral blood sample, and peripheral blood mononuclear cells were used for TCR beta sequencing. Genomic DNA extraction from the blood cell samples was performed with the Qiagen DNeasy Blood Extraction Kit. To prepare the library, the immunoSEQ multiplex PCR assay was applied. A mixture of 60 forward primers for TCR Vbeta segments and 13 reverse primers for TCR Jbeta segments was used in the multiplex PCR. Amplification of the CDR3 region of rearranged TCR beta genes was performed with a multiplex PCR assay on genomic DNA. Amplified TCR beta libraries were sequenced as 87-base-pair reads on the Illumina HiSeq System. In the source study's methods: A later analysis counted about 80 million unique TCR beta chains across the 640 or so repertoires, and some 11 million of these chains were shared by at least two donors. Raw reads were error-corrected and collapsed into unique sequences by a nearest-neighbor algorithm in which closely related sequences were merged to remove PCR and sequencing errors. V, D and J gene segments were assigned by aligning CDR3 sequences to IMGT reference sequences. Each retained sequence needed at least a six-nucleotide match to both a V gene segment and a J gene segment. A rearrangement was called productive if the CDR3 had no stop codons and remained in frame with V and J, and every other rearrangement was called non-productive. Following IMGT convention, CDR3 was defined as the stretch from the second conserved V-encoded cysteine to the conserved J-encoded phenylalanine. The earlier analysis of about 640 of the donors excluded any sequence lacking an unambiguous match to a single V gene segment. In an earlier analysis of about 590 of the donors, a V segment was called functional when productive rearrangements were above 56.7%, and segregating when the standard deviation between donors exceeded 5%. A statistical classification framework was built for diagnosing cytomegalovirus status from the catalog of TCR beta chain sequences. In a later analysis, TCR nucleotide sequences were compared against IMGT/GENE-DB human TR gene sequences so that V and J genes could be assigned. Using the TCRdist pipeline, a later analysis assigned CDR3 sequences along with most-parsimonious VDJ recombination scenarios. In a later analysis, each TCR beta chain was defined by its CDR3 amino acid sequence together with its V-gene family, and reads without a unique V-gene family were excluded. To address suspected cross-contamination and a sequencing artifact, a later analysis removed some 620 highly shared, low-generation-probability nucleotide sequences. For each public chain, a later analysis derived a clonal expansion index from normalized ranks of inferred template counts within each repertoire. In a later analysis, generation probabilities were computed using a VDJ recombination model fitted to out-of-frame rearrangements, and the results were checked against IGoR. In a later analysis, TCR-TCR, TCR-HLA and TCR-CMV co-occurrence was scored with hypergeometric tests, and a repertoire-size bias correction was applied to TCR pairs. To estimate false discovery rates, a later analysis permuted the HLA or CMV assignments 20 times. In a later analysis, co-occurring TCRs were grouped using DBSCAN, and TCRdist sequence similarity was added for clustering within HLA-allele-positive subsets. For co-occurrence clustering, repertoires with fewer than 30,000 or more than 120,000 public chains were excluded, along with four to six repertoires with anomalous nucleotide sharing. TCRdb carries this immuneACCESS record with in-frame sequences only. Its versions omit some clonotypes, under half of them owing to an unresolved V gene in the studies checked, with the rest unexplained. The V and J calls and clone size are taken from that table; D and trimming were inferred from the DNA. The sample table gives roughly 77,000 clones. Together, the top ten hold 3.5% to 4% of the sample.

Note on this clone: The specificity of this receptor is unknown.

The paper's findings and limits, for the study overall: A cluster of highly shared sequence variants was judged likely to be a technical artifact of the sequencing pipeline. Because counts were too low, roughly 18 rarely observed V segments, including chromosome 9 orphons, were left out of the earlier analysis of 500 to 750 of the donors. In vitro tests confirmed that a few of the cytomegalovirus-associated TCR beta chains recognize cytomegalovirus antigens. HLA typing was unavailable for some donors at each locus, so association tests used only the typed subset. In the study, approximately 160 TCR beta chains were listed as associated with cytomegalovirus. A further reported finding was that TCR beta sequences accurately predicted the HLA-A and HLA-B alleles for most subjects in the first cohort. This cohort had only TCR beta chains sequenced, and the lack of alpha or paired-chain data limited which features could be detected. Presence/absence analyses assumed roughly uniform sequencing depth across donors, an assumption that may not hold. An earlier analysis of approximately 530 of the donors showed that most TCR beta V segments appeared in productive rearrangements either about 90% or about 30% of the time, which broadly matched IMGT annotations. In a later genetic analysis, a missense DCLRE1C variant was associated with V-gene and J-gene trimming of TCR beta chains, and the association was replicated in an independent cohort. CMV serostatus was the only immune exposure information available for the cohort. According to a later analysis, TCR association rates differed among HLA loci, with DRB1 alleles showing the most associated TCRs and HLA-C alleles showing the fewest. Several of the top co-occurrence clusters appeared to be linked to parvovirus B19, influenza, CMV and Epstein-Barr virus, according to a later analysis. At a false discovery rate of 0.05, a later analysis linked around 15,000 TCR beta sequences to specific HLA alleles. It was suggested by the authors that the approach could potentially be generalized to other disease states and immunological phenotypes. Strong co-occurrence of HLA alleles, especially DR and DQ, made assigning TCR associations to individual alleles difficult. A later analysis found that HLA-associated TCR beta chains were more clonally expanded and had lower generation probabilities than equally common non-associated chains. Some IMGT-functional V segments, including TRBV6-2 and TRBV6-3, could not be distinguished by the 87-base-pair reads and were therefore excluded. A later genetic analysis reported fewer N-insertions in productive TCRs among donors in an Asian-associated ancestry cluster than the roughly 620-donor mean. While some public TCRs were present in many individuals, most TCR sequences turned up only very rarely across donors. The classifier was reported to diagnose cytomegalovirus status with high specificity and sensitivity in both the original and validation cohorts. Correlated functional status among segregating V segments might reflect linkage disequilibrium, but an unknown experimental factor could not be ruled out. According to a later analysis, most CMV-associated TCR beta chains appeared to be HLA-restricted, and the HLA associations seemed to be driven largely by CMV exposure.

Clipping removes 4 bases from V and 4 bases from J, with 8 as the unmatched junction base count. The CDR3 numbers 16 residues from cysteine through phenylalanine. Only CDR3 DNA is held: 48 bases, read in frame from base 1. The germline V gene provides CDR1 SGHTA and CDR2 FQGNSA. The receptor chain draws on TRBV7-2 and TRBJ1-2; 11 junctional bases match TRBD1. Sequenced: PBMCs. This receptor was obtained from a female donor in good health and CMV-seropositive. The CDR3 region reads CASSSLDRGRGYGYTF. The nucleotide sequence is TGTGCCAGCAGCTCGTTGGACAGGGGGCGGGGCTATGGCTACACCTTC. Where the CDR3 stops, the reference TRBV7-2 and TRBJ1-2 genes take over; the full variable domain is GAGVSQSPSNKVTEKGKDVELRCDPISGHTALYWYRQSLGQGLEFLIYFQGNSAPDKSGLPSDRFSAERTGGSVSTLTIQRTQQEDSAVYLCASSSLDRGRGYGYTFGSGTRLTVV.